A selection of T cell receptor beta chains follows, all from one sample in a study of T cells in Graves' hyperthyroidism and ophthalmopathy. TCRdb called the multiplex PCR reads again in MiXCR, with one record for every CDR3 protein. The sample records fewer than 400,000 distinct CDR3 sequences, approximately 14% being singletons. Sequencing was done on a sample of blood. These receptors originate from a woman between 18 and 30 years old with Graves' hyperthyroidism that later progressed to Graves' ophthalmopathy. CDR3s include the opening cysteine and the closing phenylalanine or tryptophan. A D gene is named only where the DNA matches it firmly.

D | J | V | CDR3
- | TRBJ1-1 | TRBV6-6 | CASSYSVGAEAFF
TRBD1 | TRBJ1-4 | TRBV14 | CASSRQGAYEKLFF
- | TRBJ2-1 | TRBV10-3 | CAISNGAEQFF
- | TRBJ2-3 | TRBV7-8 | CASSSSTGDTQYF
- | TRBJ2-1 | TRBV24-1 | CATSDLARYNEQFF
TRBD1 | TRBJ2-3 | TRBV10-2 | CASSENRGRFTDTQYF
- | TRBJ1-5 | TRBV7-2 | CASSSEVNQPQHF
- | TRBJ2-3 | TRBV9 | CASSVGHAARDTQYF
- | TRBJ2-5 | TRBV24-1 | CATSDSLKKGGLMETQYF
- | TRBJ2-7 | TRBV20-1 | CSAREGLPYEQYF
TRBD1 | TRBJ2-5 | TRBV9 | CASSGDRGGQETQYF
- | TRBJ2-4 | TRBV20-1 | CSARDNLQIQYF
- | TRBJ2-5 | TRBV6-5 | CASSYRLRNGETQYF
TRBD1 | TRBJ2-1 | TRBV28 | CASSLQDRGVDEQFF
TRBD1 | TRBJ1-4 | TRBV2 | CASSEDRTGTNEKLFF
- | TRBJ2-7 | TRBV13 | CASRVLGTSYEQYF
- | TRBJ2-3 | TRBV4-1 | CASRRQASGTDTQYF
TRBD1 | TRBJ1-1 | TRBV2 | CATRSDRGNTEAFF
- | TRBJ2-3 | TRBV9 | CASSVVGGGGTDTQYF
- | TRBJ1-2 | TRBV6-6 | CASSYSVSGDGIDGYTF
TRBD2 | TRBJ2-5 | TRBV5-6 | CASSSAGWTRGETQYF
TRBD2 | - | TRBV6-4 | CASSDRLAGDNEQYF
TRBD2 | TRBJ2-5 | TRBV10-3 | CAISEKAGGLGETQYF